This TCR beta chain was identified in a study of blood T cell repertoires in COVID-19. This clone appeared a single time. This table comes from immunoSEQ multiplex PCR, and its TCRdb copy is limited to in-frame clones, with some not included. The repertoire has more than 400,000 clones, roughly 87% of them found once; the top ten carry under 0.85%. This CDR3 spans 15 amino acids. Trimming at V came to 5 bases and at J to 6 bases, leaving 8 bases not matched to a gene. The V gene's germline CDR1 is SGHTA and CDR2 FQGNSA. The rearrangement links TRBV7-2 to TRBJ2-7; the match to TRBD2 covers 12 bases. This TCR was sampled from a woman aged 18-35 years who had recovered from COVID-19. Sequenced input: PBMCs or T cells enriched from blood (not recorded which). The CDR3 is CASSPLAGGPFEQYF. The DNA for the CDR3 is TGTGCCAGCAGCCCCCTAGCGGGGGGGCCGTTCGAGCAGTACTTC.